The entry that follows covers one T cell receptor (beta chain) sequence. The data derive from a study of T-cell reconstitution after alpha-beta-depleted transplantation in children. V was shortened by 2 bases and J by 11 bases, with 9 bases between the two germline ends. CDR3 length: 12 amino acids. Using unique molecular identifiers, the investigators prepared the TCRbeta library. MiXCR was run by TCRdb on the PCR reads, yielding one entry per CDR3 protein. Altogether some 550,000 distinct CDR3 sequences are present, about a sixth being singletons, with the ten largest covering about 3.1%. This TCR was recovered from a human donor who donated a stem cell graft to a child with acute lymphoblastic leukemia. The chain recombines TRBV12-3 or TRBV12-4 with TRBJ1-4; D is unclear. The sample was PBMCs from the stem cell graft donor, taken from the stem cell graft. CDR3 amino acids: CASSLSGGKLFF. The CDR3 nucleotides are TGTGCCAGCAGTTTATCCGGCGGGAAACTGTTTTTT.